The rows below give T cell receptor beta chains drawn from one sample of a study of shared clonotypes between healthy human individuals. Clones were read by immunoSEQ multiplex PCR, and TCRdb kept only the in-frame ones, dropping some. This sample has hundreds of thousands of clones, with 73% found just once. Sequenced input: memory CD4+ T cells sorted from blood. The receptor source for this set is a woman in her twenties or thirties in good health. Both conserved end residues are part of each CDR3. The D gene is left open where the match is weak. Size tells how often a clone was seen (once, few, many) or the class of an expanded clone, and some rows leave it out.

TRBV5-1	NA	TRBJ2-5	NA	TGCGCCAGCAGCTTGGCCTGGTCACGGGGAGAGACCCAGTACTTC	CASSLAWSRGETQYF
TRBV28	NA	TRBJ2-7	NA	TGTGCCAGCAGGACCCAGGGGGGGAGGTCCTACGAGCAGTACTTC	CASRTQGGRSYEQYF
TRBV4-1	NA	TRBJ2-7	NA	TGCGCCAGCAGCCCCGTAACAGGGAAAACCTACGAGCAGTACTTC	CASSPVTGKTYEQYF
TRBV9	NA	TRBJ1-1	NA	TGTGCCAGCAGCGTAAGGGACGACCATGAAGCTTTCTTT	CASSVRDDHEAFF
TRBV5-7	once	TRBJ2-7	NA	TGTGCCAGCAGCTCCTGGGGCGACAGAAACTACGAGCAGTACTTC	CASSSWGDRNYEQYF
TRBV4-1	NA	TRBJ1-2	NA	TGCGCCAGCAGCCCCGGTTCAGGCCTTAACTATGGCTACACCTTC	CASSPGSGLNYGYTF
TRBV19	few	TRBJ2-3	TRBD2	TGTGCCAGTAGTACAGGACTAGCGGGACTTAGCACAGATACGCAGTATTTT	CASSTGLAGLSTDTQYF
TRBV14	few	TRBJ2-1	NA	TGTGCCAGCAGCCAAGTTGGAGGGAGCTCCTACAATGAGCAGTTCTTC	CASSQVGGSSYNEQFF
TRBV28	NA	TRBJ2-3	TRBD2	TGTGCCAGCAGTCAAGGACTAGCGGGTAGCACAGATACGCAGTATTTT	CASSQGLAGSTDTQYF
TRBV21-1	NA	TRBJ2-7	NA	TGTGCCAGCAGCAAACAGGGTCAATTTTTC	CASSKQGQFF
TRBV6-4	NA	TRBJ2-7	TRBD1	TGTGCCAGCAGTGCCATGACAGGGACCGAGCAGTACTTC	CASSAMTGTEQYF
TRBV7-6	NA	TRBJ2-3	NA	TGTGCCAGCAGCTTAGACGGGGTCGGGACAGATACGCAGTATTTT	CASSLDGVGTDTQYF
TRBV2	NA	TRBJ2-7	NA	TGTGCCAGCGGGGCGGCCGGAGCATACGAGCAGTACTTC	CASGAAGAYEQYF
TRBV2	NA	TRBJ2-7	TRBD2	TGTGCCAGCAGTGACAGCGGGAGGCGGTACGAGCAGTACTTC	CASSDSGRRYEQYF
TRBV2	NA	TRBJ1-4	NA	TGTGCCAGCACAGGGAGAGAAAAACTGTTTTTT	CASTGREKLFF
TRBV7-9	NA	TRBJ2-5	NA	TGTGCCAGCAGCTTTGGGCAGAAAGAGACCCAGTACTTC	CASSFGQKETQYF
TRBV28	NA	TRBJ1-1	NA	TGTGCCAGCAGTTTAAGTCAGGTGGAAGCTTTCTTT	CASSLSQVEAFF
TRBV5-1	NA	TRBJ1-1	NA	TGCGCCAGCAGCTCCACAGTGGGGCGGAACACTGAAGCTTTCTTT	CASSSTVGRNTEAFF
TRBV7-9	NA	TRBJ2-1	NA	TGTGCCAGCAGCTTACCTGGCGGGCCGTACAATGAGCAGTTCTTC	CASSLPGGPYNEQFF
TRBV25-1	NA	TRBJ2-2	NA	TGTGCCAGCAGTGAATCGGGAGTCCAACCCACCGGGGAGCTGTTTTTT	CASSESGVQPTGELFF
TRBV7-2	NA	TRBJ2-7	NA	TGTGCCAGCAGCCTTAGCGGAGTTTACGAGCAGTACTTC	CASSLSGVYEQYF
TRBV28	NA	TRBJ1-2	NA	TGTGCCAGCAGTCAGGGACCACCCGCCGCCCGCTTC	CASSQGPPAARF
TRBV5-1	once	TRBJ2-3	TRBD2	TGCGCCAGCAGCTCCGAAGCGGGAGGGCCAACAGATACGCAGTATTTT	CASSSEAGGPTDTQYF
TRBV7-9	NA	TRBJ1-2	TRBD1	TGTGCCAGCAGTCTCACTAACCGGGACAGGGTGTTC	CASSLTNRDRVF
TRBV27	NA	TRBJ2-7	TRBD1	TGTGCCAGCGGTTATTACGGACAGGGCTACGAGCAGTACTTC	CASGYYGQGYEQYF
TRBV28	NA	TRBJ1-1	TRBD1	TGTGCCAGCCCTCGGACAGGGGGGGAAGCTTTCTTT	CASPRTGGEAFF
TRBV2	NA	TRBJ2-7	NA	TGTGCCAGCAGTGGAACGGCGGCAGCCGGGGGGCAGCAGTACTTC	CASSGTAAAGGQQYF
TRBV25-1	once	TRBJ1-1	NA	TGTGCCAGCAGTCCGGGCACTGAAGCTTTCTTT	CASSPGTEAFF
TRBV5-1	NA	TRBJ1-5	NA	TGCGCCAGCAGCTTGGGCAGTGCTAGCAATCAGCCCCAGCATTTT	CASSLGSASNQPQHF
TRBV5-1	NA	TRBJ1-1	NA	TGCGCCAGCAGCTTGGTGGACAGTTTGAACACTGAAGCTTTCTTT	CASSLVDSLNTEAFF
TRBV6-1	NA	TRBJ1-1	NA	TGTGCCAGCACCCCTTTTGCGGCGGGCACTGAAGCTTTCTTT	CASTPFAAGTEAFF
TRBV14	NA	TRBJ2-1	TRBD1	TGTGCCAGCAGCCGAGGACAGGTGTACAATGAGCAGTTCTTC	CASSRGQVYNEQFF
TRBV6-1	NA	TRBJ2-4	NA	TGTGCCAGCAGTGCCTATGAAAACATTCAGTACTTC	CASSAYENIQYF
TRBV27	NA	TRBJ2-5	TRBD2	TGTGCCAGCAGTCGGGGGACTAGCGGAAAGGGGGAGACCCAGTACTTC	CASSRGTSGKGETQYF
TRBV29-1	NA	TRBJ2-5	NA	TGCAGCGTCGCCCGGCGGTCTGCCGAGGGGGAGACCCAGTACTTC	CSVARRSAEGETQYF
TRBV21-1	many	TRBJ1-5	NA	TGTGCCAGCAAGAGTCAGCCCCAGCATTTT	CASKSQPQHF
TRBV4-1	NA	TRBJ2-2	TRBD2	TGCGCCAGCAGCAAGAGGACTAGCGCGAACACCGGGGAGCTGTTTTTT	CASSKRTSANTGELFF